Reported below is one TCR beta chain. This clonotype was seen a few times. This receptor's antigen is unknown. There are no base qualities to consult, and no much larger clone falls within one base. The data are from a study of response to subunit inactivated influenza vaccine (dated by TCRdb to 2016 to 2019). In the study overall: The study used deep quantitative T cell receptor repertoire profiling to track responses to a trivalent subunit inactivated influenza vaccine. The paper's findings and limits, for the study overall: It was suggested by the authors that each seasonal influenza vaccination may recruit only a limited number of new T cells.

The CDR3 sequence holds 15 residues, the cysteine and phenylalanine included. Only the CDR3 portion is preserved as DNA: 45 bases, with reading frame beginning at the first base. The germline V gene encodes CDR1 SGHTA and CDR2 FQGNSA. A distance of 14 bases separates the germline ends of V and J, which lose 1 base and 4 bases respectively. Library prep was done by RT-PCR. These reads were obtained on an Illumina HiSeq 2500. In-frame beta chains were kept once TCRdb had trimmed the public reads at Q25 with fastp and called clones with MiXCR. Each entry is one CDR3 protein sequence, shown with its most common DNA and genes. The sample data list more than 550,000 distinct CDR3 sequences, and 10% to 12% of these were observed just once. 9.5% to 12% of the sample is held by the ten biggest clonotypes. The same specimen was also included in a second study, on T cells expressing NK-cell markers. As described in the second report: The TCR beta cDNA libraries were made using 5'RACE template switching, a step that added both a universal primer site and unique molecular identifiers. In sorted CD3+CD56+NKG2C+, CD3+CD56+NKG2C- and CD3+CD56-NKG2C+ T-cell subsets from 7 to 9 donors, TCR beta-chain repertoires were profiled. Seven of the eight sequenced donors were HCMV-seropositive and one was HCMV-seronegative. To restrict sorting to alphabetaTCR-expressing T cells, an anti-gammadeltaTCR antibody was added in several experiments. For five or six donors, the dominant CD3+CD56+NKG2C+ clonotypes were among the top 10 CD8+ clonotypes and accounted for roughly 1.0-7.5% of CD8+ T cells. Those dominant clonotypes were again the most abundant among CD3+CD56-NKG2C+ cells in a handful of donors, at roughly 25-60.1%. It remained unclear whether the expanded NKG2C-expressing T cell clones were specific for HCMV antigens. Randomly selected healthy volunteers, three men and five women, were used as the eight sequenced donors. HCMV-specific IgG was detected in serum with a commercial ELISA kit to determine HCMV serostatus. Ficoll density gradient centrifugation was used to isolate peripheral blood mononuclear cells from blood. For about 6 donors, bulk peripheral blood T-cell repertoires were additionally sequenced from unsorted PBMC. cDNA synthesis was primed from the TCR beta constant segment and was followed by two successive PCR amplification steps. The libraries were sequenced on Illumina HiSeq 2000/2500, MiSeq or NextSeq, producing 2 x 150 bp reads. Reads were demultiplexed and grouped by UMI with MIGEC, and clonotypes were assembled and quantified with MiTCR. To exclude erroneous sequences, only TCR cDNA sequences supported by at least two reads were retained. The tcR package was used for downstream repertoire analysis, and clonotypes were matched across fractions by CDR3 nucleotide sequence plus V segment. VDJmatch was used to annotate antigen specificity against VDJdb, with one amino acid substitution in CDR3 permitted.

The TCR comes from a man aged 45-65 years who received an inactivated influenza vaccine. Donor details come from another sample of the same person, matched by shared clones. This specimen was PBMCs from blood, taken on the day of vaccination. The chain employs TRBV7-2 and TRBJ2-7; matching of 6 bases hints at TRBD2 as the D gene. The sequenced DNA: TGTGCCAGCAGCTTAGGGCCTAGCGAGGTATACGAGCAGTACTTC. Its translation is CASSLGPSEVYEQYF.